The rows below give T cell receptor beta chains drawn from one sample of a study of cytomegalovirus exposure and HLA in healthy donors. Method: immunoSEQ multiplex PCR; TCRdb's copy keeps in-frame clones and lacks some. The sample holds some 190,000 clones, approximately 80% seen once. The sample was PBMCs. The receptor source for this set is a man aged 35-49 years in good health and CMV-seropositive. The CDR3 runs from the conserved cysteine through the conserved F or W. The order of the fields is CDR3 protein, CDR3 DNA, D gene, clone size, V gene, J gene. The D gene is left open where the match is weak. Where a row states a size, it is once, few, many or the class of an expanded clone; other rows omit it.

CDR3aa: CASSSTGISYEQYF
CDR3nt: TGCGCCAGCAGCTCCACAGGGATCTCCTACGAGCAGTACTTC
d_gene: .
abundance: .
v_gene: TRBV5-1
j_gene: TRBJ2-7

CDR3aa: CASSLGPSGEGETQYF
CDR3nt: TGCGCCAGCAGCTTGGGTCCTAGCGGAGAGGGAGAGACCCAGTACTTC
d_gene: TRBD2
abundance: .
v_gene: TRBV5-1
j_gene: TRBJ2-5

CDR3aa: CASSMTSGNTDTQYF
CDR3nt: TGTGCCAGTAGTATGACTAGCGGGAACACAGATACGCAGTATTTT
d_gene: TRBD2
abundance: .
v_gene: TRBV19
j_gene: TRBJ2-3

CDR3aa: CASSPRTAGEGEQFF
CDR3nt: TGTGCCAGCTCACCACGGACCGCGGGAGAAGGGGAGCAGTTCTTC
d_gene: TRBD2
abundance: .
v_gene: TRBV18
j_gene: TRBJ2-1

CDR3aa: CASSEAPSGGAGDTQYF
CDR3nt: TGTGCCAGCAGTGAAGCGCCTAGCGGGGGGGCAGGAGATACGCAGTATTTT
d_gene: TRBD2
abundance: .
v_gene: TRBV2
j_gene: TRBJ2-3

CDR3aa: CASSRTGTGGLGETQYF
CDR3nt: TGTGCCAGCTCACGTACGGGTACAGGGGGCCTGGGAGAGACCCAGTACTTC
d_gene: TRBD1
abundance: .
v_gene: TRBV18
j_gene: TRBJ2-5

CDR3aa: CASSLHRERQGSYEQYF
CDR3nt: TGTGCCAGCAGCTTACATCGGGAGAGACAGGGATCCTACGAGCAGTACTTC
d_gene: .
abundance: .
v_gene: TRBV11-2
j_gene: TRBJ2-7

CDR3aa: CAISEPWRGSGANVLTF
CDR3nt: TGTGCCATCAGTGAGCCCTGGAGGGGTTCTGGGGCCAACGTCCTGACTTTC
d_gene: .
abundance: .
v_gene: TRBV10-3
j_gene: TRBJ2-6

CDR3aa: CASSQEGLAGRASTDTQYF
CDR3nt: TGTGCCAGCAGCCAAGAAGGACTAGCGGGGCGTGCTAGCACAGATACGCAGTATTTT
d_gene: TRBD2
abundance: once
v_gene: TRBV4-2
j_gene: TRBJ2-3

CDR3aa: CASSFRTGRETQYF
CDR3nt: TGTGCCAGCAGTTTCAGGACAGGGAGGGAGACCCAGTACTTC
d_gene: TRBD1
abundance: .
v_gene: TRBV27
j_gene: TRBJ2-5

CDR3aa: CASSLNRGTSGTIEQFF
CDR3nt: TGTGCCAGCAGCTTGAATCGTGGGACTAGCGGGACAATAGAGCAGTTCTTC
d_gene: TRBD2
abundance: .
v_gene: TRBV5-4
j_gene: TRBJ2-1

CDR3aa: CASSAQGTTNEKLFF
CDR3nt: TGTGCCAGCAGCGCTCAGGGGACAACTAATGAAAAACTGTTTTTT
d_gene: .
abundance: .
v_gene: TRBV9
j_gene: TRBJ1-4

CDR3aa: CASSSYPSGDTQYF
CDR3nt: TGTGCCAGCAGCAGCTACCCTAGCGGAGATACGCAGTATTTT
d_gene: TRBD2
abundance: .
v_gene: TRBV11-2
j_gene: TRBJ2-3

CDR3aa: CASSYVAGGYNEQFF
CDR3nt: TGTGCCAGCAGCTATGTAGCGGGGGGTTACAATGAGCAGTTCTTC
d_gene: TRBD2
abundance: .
v_gene: TRBV7-9
j_gene: TRBJ2-1

CDR3aa: CASSPTLEGGYTF
CDR3nt: TGTGCCAGTAGTCCGACACTCGAGGGCGGCTACACCTTC
d_gene: .
abundance: .
v_gene: TRBV19
j_gene: TRBJ1-2

CDR3aa: CASSLERGNQPQHF
CDR3nt: TGTGCCAGCAGCCTCGAAAGGGGAAATCAGCCCCAGCATTTT
d_gene: .
abundance: .
v_gene: TRBV6-5
j_gene: TRBJ1-5

CDR3aa: CASRGRGPSYEQYF
CDR3nt: TGTGCCAGCAGGGGCAGGGGGCCGTCCTACGAGCAGTACTTC
d_gene: TRBD1
abundance: few
v_gene: TRBV6-5
j_gene: TRBJ2-7

CDR3aa: CASSHSGHSYYEQYF
CDR3nt: TGTGCCAGCAGCCATTCGGGACACTCCTACTACGAGCAGTACTTC
d_gene: .
abundance: .
v_gene: TRBV27
j_gene: TRBJ2-7

CDR3aa: CASSYSRNSGANVLTF
CDR3nt: TGTGCCAGCAGTTACTCTAGAAACTCTGGGGCCAACGTCCTGACTTTC
d_gene: .
abundance: .
v_gene: TRBV6-4
j_gene: TRBJ2-6

CDR3aa: CASSLIFGGTDTQYF
CDR3nt: TGCGCCAGCAGCTTAATTTTCGGGGGGACGGATACGCAGTATTTT
d_gene: TRBD2
abundance: .
v_gene: TRBV5-1
j_gene: TRBJ2-3

CDR3aa: CASNPSAGGPYEQYF
CDR3nt: TGTGCCAGCAACCCCTCAGCGGGGGGGCCTTACGAGCAGTACTTC
d_gene: TRBD2
abundance: .
v_gene: TRBV6-6
j_gene: TRBJ2-7

CDR3aa: CASSFLLVAGEDEQYF
CDR3nt: TGTGCCAGCAGCTTTCTCTTGGTAGCGGGGGAGGACGAGCAGTACTTC
d_gene: TRBD2
abundance: .
v_gene: TRBV7-9
j_gene: TRBJ2-7

CDR3aa: CASGRGGQPQHF
CDR3nt: TGTGCCAGCGGGCGTGGGGGCCAGCCCCAGCATTTT
d_gene: .
abundance: .
v_gene: TRBV9
j_gene: TRBJ1-5

CDR3aa: CASNSFTRLADTGELFF
CDR3nt: TGTGCCAGCAACTCCTTTACCCGACTAGCGGACACCGGGGAGCTGTTTTTT
d_gene: TRBD2
abundance: .
v_gene: TRBV28
j_gene: TRBJ2-2

CDR3aa: CASRRSSPETQYF
CDR3nt: TGTGCCAGCAGAAGATCTAGCCCTGAGACCCAGTACTTC
d_gene: .
abundance: .
v_gene: TRBV7-2
j_gene: TRBJ2-5

CDR3aa: CASSLAGDLLYNSPLHF
CDR3nt: TGCGCCAGCAGCTTGGCGGGGGACCTCCTCTATAATTCACCCCTCCACTTT
d_gene: .
abundance: .
v_gene: TRBV5-1
j_gene: TRBJ1-6

CDR3aa: CASSDPGTDTQYF
CDR3nt: TGTGCCAGCAGCGATCCGGGAACAGATACGCAGTATTTT
d_gene: .
abundance: .
v_gene: TRBV7-8
j_gene: TRBJ2-3

CDR3aa: CASSFEGTGNYGYTF
CDR3nt: TGCGCCAGCAGCTTCGAGGGGACAGGGAACTATGGCTACACCTTC
d_gene: TRBD1
abundance: .
v_gene: TRBV5-1
j_gene: TRBJ1-2

CDR3aa: CAPVPNGVSYEQYF
CDR3nt: TGTGCTCCGGTCCCCAACGGGGTGTCTTACGAGCAGTACTTC
d_gene: .
abundance: few
v_gene: TRBV6-6
j_gene: TRBJ2-7

CDR3aa: CASRDGQPNQPQHF
CDR3nt: TGTGCCAGCAGGGATGGACAGCCCAATCAGCCCCAGCATTTT
d_gene: .
abundance: .
v_gene: TRBV6-1
j_gene: TRBJ1-5